This TCR beta chain was observed in a study of T-cell reconstitution after alpha-beta-depleted transplantation in children. Overall study results and limits: Diversity of TCRbeta at day 60 was high in some patients, arising from surviving recipient T cells and thymic progenitors.

About this clonotype: What it binds is not known.

The ends were cut back, 8 bases at V and 0 bases at J, with 13 bases in the middle. Per germline, CDR1 SEHNR and CDR2 FQNEAQ (reference sequence). CDR3 length: 15 residues. Preparation of the TCRbeta library involved a method that used unique molecular identifiers. TCRdb processed the PCR reads anew with MiXCR; each CDR3 protein has one entry. The sample has 610,000 or so distinct CDR3 sequences, 20% to 30% seen once. The source was PBMCs, collected before TCRalphabeta/CD19-depleted stem cell transplant. The V gene is TRBV7-9, the J gene TRBJ2-2; TRBD1 is a possible D gene (6 bases). The origin of this receptor is a boy under two years old with Wiskott-Aldrich syndrome, due to receive a stem cell transplant. CDR3 nucleotides: TGTGCCAGCGCAGGACAGAACGCGAACACCGGGGAGCTGTTTTTT. Its translation is CASAGQNANTGELFF.